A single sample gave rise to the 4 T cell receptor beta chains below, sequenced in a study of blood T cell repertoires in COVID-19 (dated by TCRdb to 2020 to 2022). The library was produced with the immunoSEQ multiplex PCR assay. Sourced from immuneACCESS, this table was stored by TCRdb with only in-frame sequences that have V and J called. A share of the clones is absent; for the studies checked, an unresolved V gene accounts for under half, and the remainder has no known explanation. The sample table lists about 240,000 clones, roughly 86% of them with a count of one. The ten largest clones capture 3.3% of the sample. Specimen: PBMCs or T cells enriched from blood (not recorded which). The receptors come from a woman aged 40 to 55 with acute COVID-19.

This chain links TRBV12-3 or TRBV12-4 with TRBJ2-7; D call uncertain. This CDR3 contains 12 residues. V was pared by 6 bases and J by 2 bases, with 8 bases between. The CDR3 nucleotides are TGTGCCAGCAGCTTTAACACCTACGAGCAGTACTTC. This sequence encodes CASSFNTYEQYF.

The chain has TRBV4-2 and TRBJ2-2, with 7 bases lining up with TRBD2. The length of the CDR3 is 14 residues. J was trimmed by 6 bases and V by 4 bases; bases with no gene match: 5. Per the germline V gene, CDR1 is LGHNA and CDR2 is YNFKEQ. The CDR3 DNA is TGTGCCAGCAGCCCCCAACTAGCGTCCGGGGAGCTGTTTTTT. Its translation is CASSPQLASGELFF.

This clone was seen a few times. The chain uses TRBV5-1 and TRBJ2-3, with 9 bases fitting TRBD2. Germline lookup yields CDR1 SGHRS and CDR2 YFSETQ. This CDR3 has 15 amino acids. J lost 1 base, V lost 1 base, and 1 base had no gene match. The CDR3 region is CASSLLAGGTDTQYF. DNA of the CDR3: TGCGCCAGCAGCTTGTTAGCGGGAGGCACAGATACGCAGTATTTT. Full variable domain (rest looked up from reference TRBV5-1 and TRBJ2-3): KAGVTQTPRYLIKTRGQQVTLSCSPISGHRSVSWYQQTPGQGLQFLFEYFSETQRNKGNFPGRFSGRQFSNSRSEMNVSTLELGDSALYLCASSLLAGGTDTQYFGPGTRLTVL.

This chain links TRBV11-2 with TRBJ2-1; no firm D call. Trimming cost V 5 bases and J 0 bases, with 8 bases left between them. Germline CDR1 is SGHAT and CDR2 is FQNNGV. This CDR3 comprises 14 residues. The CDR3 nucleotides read TGTGCCAGCAGCCTCCTAGGCTCCTACAATGAGCAGTTCTTC. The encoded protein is CASSLLGSYNEQFF.